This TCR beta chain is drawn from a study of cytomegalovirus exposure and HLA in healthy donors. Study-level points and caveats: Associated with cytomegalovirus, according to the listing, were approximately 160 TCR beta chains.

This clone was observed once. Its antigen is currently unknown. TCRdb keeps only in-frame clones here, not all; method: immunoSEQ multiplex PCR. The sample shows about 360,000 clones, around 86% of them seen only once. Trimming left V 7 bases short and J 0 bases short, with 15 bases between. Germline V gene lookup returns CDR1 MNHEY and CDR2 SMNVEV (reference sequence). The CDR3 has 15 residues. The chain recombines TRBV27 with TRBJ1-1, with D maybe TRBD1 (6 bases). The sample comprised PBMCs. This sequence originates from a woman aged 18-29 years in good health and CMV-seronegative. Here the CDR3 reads CASKGPGHLNTEAFF. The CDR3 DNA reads TGTGCCAGCAAGGGACCGGGACACCTGAACACTGAAGCTTTCTTT.